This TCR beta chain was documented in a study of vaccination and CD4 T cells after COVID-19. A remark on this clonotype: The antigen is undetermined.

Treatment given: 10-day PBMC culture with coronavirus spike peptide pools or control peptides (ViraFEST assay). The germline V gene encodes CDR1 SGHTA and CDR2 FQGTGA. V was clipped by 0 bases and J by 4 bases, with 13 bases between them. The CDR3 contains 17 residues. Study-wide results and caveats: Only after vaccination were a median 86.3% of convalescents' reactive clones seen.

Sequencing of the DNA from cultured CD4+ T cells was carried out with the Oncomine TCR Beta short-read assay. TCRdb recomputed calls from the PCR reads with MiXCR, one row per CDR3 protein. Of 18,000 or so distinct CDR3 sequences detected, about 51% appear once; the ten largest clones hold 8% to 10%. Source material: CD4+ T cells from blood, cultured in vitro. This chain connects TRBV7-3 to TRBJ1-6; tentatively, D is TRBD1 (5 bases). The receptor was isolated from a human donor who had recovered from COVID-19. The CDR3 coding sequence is TGTGCCAGCAGCTTAACGGTTCCGGGGGAGTATAATTCACCCCTCCACTTT. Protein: CASSLTVPGEYNSPLHF.